The T cell receptor beta chain described here comes from a study of blood T cell repertoires in COVID-19. Study overall: The samples span acute and convalescent COVID-19 from the United States, Italy and Spain. PBMCs, B-cell-depleted T cells, or T cells were the source of the cDNA or gDNA that made up the material.

V gave up 5 bases and J gave up 4 bases, with 14 bases separating them. The CDR3 length is 14 residues. Germline CDR1 is SEHNR and CDR2 is FQNEAQ (reference sequence). Per the original methods: Amplified reference gene primers provided the basis for estimating nucleated cell counts. Sequencing used immunoSEQ multiplex PCR; TCRdb keeps in-frame clones, though not all of them. The V and J calls and clone size were taken over from that table, and D and trimming were inferred from the DNA. The sample records under 300,000 clones, 89% being singletons. The chain is built from TRBV7-9 and TRBJ1-2, with D possibly TRBD1 on 5 matching bases. Sequenced input: peripheral blood. The receptor comes from a woman aged 40 to 50 who had recovered from COVID-19. The CDR3 bases are TGTGCCAGCAGCCCTCAAGGGGCCGGCTATGGCTACACCTTC. As protein: CASSPQGAGYGYTF.